The 9 T cell receptor beta chains presented below share a single source sample, sequenced in a study of vaccination and CD4 T cells after COVID-19. Treatment in this sample: 10-day PBMC culture with coronavirus spike peptide pools or control peptides (ViraFEST assay). The antigens these receptors bind are not known. An Oncomine TCR Beta short-read assay was used to sequence the DNA from cultured CD4+ T cells. TCRdb itself ran the PCR reads through MiXCR, one entry per CDR3 protein. The table includes roughly 20,000 distinct CDR3 sequences, just over 60% detected once. The sequenced sample was CD4+ T cells from blood, cultured in vitro. The receptors shown here come from a human donor who had recovered from COVID-19.

The V gene is TRBV4-2, the J gene TRBJ1-1, with a tentative D call TRBD1 (6 bases). The V gene's germline CDR1 is LGHNA and CDR2 YNFKEQ. This CDR3 contains 13 residues. Trimming took 2 bases from V and 5 from J, leaving 9 bases between them. The CDR3: CASSQLQGTEAFF. CDR3 bases: TGTGCCAGCAGCCAATTACAGGGTACTGAAGCTTTCTTT.

The chain has TRBV20-1 and TRBJ2-1; 10 nucleotides match TRBD2. The junction had 5 bases not matched to a gene; V was cut back by 4 bases and J by 2 bases. The length of the CDR3 is 15 residues. Germline CDR1 reads DFQATT; CDR2 reads SNEGSKA (reference sequence). CDR3 sequence: CSATPSGSPYNEQFF. The CDR3 nucleotides are TGCAGTGCTACCCCTAGCGGGAGTCCCTACAATGAGCAGTTCTTC.

The chain carries TRBV19 and TRBJ2-2, with 11 bases lining up with TRBD2. The trim removed 5 bases at V and 6 bases at J, leaving 2 bases unmatched. This CDR3 has 14 residues. Germline loops: CDR1 LNHDA, CDR2 SQIVND (reference sequence). Here the CDR3 DNA reads TGTGCCAGTAGTCTGGGACTAGCGGCCGGGGAGCTGTTTTTT. It is translated as CASSLGLAAGELFF.

The J gene is TRBJ1-2, the V gene TRBV27; the D gene is possibly TRBD1 (5 bases). In germline, CDR1 is MNHEY, CDR2 SMNVEV (reference sequence). CDR3 size: 11 residues. Trimming stripped 11 bases from V and 6 bases from J, with 13 bases between. CDR3 sequence (DNA): TGTGCCCCCTCGACAGAAAATGGCTACACCTTC. It yields the protein CAPSTENGYTF.

The genes are TRBV19 and TRBJ1-2; D unclear. Germline CDR1 is LNHDA and CDR2 is SQIVND (reference sequence). The CDR3 runs 14 residues. V was cut by 7 bases and J by 0 bases, with 12 bases left in between. The chain's CDR3 is CASIDWGANYGYTF. The CDR3 DNA follows: TGTGCCAGTATAGATTGGGGAGCTAACTATGGCTACACCTTC.

There are a few counts of this clonotype. This rearrangement joins TRBV2 to TRBJ1-3, with D unclear. The germline V gene encodes CDR1 SNHLY and CDR2 FYNNEI. The V and J ends lost 1 base and 9 bases respectively, with 10 bases between them. The CDR3 extends over 13 amino acids. The CDR3 DNA is TGTGCCAGCAGTGAAGGGCACCAGCGCACCATATATTTT. This translates into CASSEGHQRTIYF.

In this sample, this clonotype turned up a few times. CDR3 bases: TGCAGTGCTAGATCGGACACGGCTAACTATGGCTACACCTTC. Amino acid sequence: CSARSDTANYGYTF. The gene calls are TRBV20-1 and TRBJ1-2, with a possible D match to TRBD1 (5 bases). Germline-derived CDR1 and CDR2 are DFQATT and SNEGSKA (reference sequence). Trimming pared 2 bases from V and 0 bases from J, leaving 10 bases between. CDR3 length: 14 residues.

The chain couples TRBV28 to TRBJ1-2, with 7 bases lining up with TRBD1. Unmatched junction bases numbered 4, after V lost 5 bases and J lost 1 base. Germline V lookup: CDR1 MDHEN, CDR2 SYDVKM. The CDR3 totals 14 residues. CDR3 loop: CASSKGAGNYGYTF. CDR3 sequence (DNA): TGTGCCAGCAGTAAGGGGGCCGGTAACTATGGCTACACCTTC.

This clonotype was found a few times. This rearrangement joins TRBV19 to TRBJ1-5, with TRBD1 matching over 11 bases. V trimming: 4 bases; J trimming: 2 bases; junction bases outside the gene matches: 4. This CDR3 comprises 16 residues. The germline V gene has CDR1 LNHDA and CDR2 SQIVND (reference sequence). CDR3 protein: CASSKGQGGGNQPQHF. CDR3 coding DNA: TGTGCCAGTAGTAAGGGACAGGGGGGCGGCAATCAGCCCCAGCATTTT.